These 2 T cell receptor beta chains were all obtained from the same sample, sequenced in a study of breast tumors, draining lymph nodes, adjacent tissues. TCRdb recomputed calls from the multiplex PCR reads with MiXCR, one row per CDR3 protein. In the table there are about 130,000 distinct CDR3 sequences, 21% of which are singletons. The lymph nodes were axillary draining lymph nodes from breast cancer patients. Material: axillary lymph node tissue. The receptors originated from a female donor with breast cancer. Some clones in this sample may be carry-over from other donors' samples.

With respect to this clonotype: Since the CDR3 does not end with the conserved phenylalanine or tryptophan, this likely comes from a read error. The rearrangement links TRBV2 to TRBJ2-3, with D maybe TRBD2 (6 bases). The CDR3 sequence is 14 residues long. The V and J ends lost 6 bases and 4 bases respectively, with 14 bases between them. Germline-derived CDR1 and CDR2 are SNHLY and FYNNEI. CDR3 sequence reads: CASRSGPGADTQYY. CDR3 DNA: TGTGCCAGCAGATCGGGACCGGGGGCAGATACGCAGTATTAT.

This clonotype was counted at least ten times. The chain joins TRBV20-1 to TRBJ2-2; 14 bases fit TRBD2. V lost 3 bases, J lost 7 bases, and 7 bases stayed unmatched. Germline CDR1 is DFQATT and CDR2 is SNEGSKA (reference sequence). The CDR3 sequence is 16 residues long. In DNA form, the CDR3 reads TGCAGTGCTAGGGGACTAGCGGGAGACGGGGGCGGGGAGCTGTTTTTT. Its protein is CSARGLAGDGGGELFF.